The T cell receptor (beta chain) under discussion was sequenced for a study of blood T cells in healthy people across ages. Trimming left V 5 bases short and J 6 bases short, with 11 bases between. There are 13 residues in the CDR3. Looked up from germline, CDR1 is SGHTA and CDR2 is FQGNSA. Details on this clonotype: Its antigen remains unidentified.

The use of a sample-barcoded 5' primer and a J-beta primer mix characterized a second PCR of roughly 7 to 11 cycles. TCRdb re-called the 5' RACE reads with MiXCR, one entry per CDR3 protein. The sample carries some 800,000 distinct CDR3 sequences, 20% to 30% recorded once. Points from the study as a whole: In long-lived donors, naive CD4+ cell counts and diversity exceeded those of aged donors.

The data were also submitted as part of a second study, on T cells of mothers and their children. From that second work: Added by the second PCR's M1S primer were sample barcodes and 2-4 random nucleotides.

The chain links TRBV7-2 to TRBJ1-5; weak D call: TRBD1 (5 bases). The sequence came from a boy younger than 18 in good health. The sequenced sample consisted of blood. The CDR3 sequence: CASSRWDAQPQHF. Written as DNA, the CDR3 is TGTGCCAGCAGCCGATGGGACGCTCAGCCCCAGCATTTT.